This entry features one TCR beta chain sequence. The CDR3 consists of 15 residues. CDR1 is MGHRA, CDR2 YSYEKL, per germline. V dropped 0 bases and J dropped 7 bases, with 10 bases sitting between them. This sample is drawn from a study of control samples from healthy donors and cancer patients. Assay: immunoSEQ multiplex PCR; the TCRdb copy retains only in-frame clones and omits some. The sample records roughly 130,000 clones, around 93% being singletons. The chain recombines TRBV4-1 with TRBJ1-6, with D perhaps TRBD1 (5 bases). This TCR derives from a man younger than 35 in good health. Sequences were obtained from blood. The CDR3 region has the DNA TGCGCCAGCAGCCAAGAACCCCGGGGCAATTCACCCCTCCACTTT. Translation: CASSQEPRGNSPLHF.